This section outlines one T cell receptor beta chain sequence together with its context. This clonotype was seen many times. Its antigen is unknown. No much larger clonotype is one base removed from it; base qualities were not supplied. At the junction V is shortened by 0 bases and J by 2 bases, with 6 bases in between. Per the germline V gene, SGHRS is the CDR1 and YFSETQ is the CDR2. The CDR3 holds 14 amino acids from the cysteine to the phenylalanine. Just the 42-base CDR3 DNA is kept, in frame starting at base 1. This entry comes from a study of T-cell memory formation after mild COVID-19 (dated by TCRdb to 2020 to 2023). Some background on the complete study: Most TCR sequence clusters were specific to one of the two donors. The cohort comprised two young, previously healthy adult volunteers, one female and one male. T-cell clones expanding and contracting after mild COVID-19 in a couple of donors were tracked by longitudinal TCRalpha and TCRbeta repertoire sequencing.

PBMCs were isolated by Ficoll-Paque density gradient centrifugation. Sequenced using an Illumina NovaSeq 6000. TCRalpha and TCRbeta cDNA libraries were constructed by 5'RACE with constant-segment primers, with sample barcodes and unique molecular identifiers being introduced. Trizol reagent was used to extract RNA from every sample. Libraries were amplified in two PCR steps, with a second sample barcode and Illumina TruSeq adapters added in the second step. Sequencing of the libraries was done on an Illumina NovaSeq, producing 2 x 150 bp paired-end reads. In the paper's pipeline: With migec v1.2.7, reads were demultiplexed and then collapsed into UMI-guided consensus sequences. Using mixcr v2.1.11, UMI consensuses were aligned to TRA and TRB V and J templates and then assembled into clonotypes. Expanded or contracted clonotypes were those called significant by both edgeR and NoisET, with noise models trained on biological replicates. For edgeR calls, the thresholds were a false discovery rate-adjusted p below 0.01 and a log2 fold-change of 1. As an exploratory analysis of dynamics, max-normalized trajectories of the 1000 most abundant clonotypes were examined by PCA with hierarchical clustering. The CD4 or CD8 phenotype of responding clones was assigned using the separately sequenced CD4+ and CD8+ repertoires. TCRdb took the public reads, trimmed them with fastp at Q25, ran MiXCR for clone calling and kept in-frame beta chains. Here each entry gathers all rows of one CDR3 protein and keeps the most common genes and DNA. These V and J calls are TCRdb output, not the study's own analysis. The table for this sample lists about 420,000 distinct CDR3 sequences; 20% to 25% of them were counted only once. The ten largest account for less than 15% of the sample.

Overall study outcomes, separate from this receptor: Only a couple of mild cases were covered by the study, and larger cohorts that include severe cases with pre-infection samples were considered necessary. SARS-CoV-2 specificity was not confirmed for the second-wave clones peaking on day 37. The detection of some responding clones in pre-infection memory suggests that pre-existing cross-reactive memory T cells joined the SARS-CoV-2 response. Contracting CD4+ clones were located mainly in the CM and EM memory subsets, whereas CD8+ clones were found to be enriched in EMRA. Balanced CD4/CD8 phenotypes were observed for clones contracting from day 15 to 85, whereas a bias towards CD4+ was observed for a second wave of clones expanding from day 15 to 37.

The source is an adult woman who had mild COVID-19 (a few samples of this study predate the infection). The sample titles of this study are shuffled in the database, so cell type and time point are left out; the donor was told from shared clones. The sample consisted of PBMCs or a T cell subset sorted from them (not recorded which). The chain was built from TRBV5-1 and TRBJ1-5; there is no confident call for the D gene. This receptor has the CDR3 CASSLASGNQPQHF. The DNA sequence is given as TGCGCCAGCAGCTTGGCGTCAGGCAATCAGCCCCAGCATTTT.